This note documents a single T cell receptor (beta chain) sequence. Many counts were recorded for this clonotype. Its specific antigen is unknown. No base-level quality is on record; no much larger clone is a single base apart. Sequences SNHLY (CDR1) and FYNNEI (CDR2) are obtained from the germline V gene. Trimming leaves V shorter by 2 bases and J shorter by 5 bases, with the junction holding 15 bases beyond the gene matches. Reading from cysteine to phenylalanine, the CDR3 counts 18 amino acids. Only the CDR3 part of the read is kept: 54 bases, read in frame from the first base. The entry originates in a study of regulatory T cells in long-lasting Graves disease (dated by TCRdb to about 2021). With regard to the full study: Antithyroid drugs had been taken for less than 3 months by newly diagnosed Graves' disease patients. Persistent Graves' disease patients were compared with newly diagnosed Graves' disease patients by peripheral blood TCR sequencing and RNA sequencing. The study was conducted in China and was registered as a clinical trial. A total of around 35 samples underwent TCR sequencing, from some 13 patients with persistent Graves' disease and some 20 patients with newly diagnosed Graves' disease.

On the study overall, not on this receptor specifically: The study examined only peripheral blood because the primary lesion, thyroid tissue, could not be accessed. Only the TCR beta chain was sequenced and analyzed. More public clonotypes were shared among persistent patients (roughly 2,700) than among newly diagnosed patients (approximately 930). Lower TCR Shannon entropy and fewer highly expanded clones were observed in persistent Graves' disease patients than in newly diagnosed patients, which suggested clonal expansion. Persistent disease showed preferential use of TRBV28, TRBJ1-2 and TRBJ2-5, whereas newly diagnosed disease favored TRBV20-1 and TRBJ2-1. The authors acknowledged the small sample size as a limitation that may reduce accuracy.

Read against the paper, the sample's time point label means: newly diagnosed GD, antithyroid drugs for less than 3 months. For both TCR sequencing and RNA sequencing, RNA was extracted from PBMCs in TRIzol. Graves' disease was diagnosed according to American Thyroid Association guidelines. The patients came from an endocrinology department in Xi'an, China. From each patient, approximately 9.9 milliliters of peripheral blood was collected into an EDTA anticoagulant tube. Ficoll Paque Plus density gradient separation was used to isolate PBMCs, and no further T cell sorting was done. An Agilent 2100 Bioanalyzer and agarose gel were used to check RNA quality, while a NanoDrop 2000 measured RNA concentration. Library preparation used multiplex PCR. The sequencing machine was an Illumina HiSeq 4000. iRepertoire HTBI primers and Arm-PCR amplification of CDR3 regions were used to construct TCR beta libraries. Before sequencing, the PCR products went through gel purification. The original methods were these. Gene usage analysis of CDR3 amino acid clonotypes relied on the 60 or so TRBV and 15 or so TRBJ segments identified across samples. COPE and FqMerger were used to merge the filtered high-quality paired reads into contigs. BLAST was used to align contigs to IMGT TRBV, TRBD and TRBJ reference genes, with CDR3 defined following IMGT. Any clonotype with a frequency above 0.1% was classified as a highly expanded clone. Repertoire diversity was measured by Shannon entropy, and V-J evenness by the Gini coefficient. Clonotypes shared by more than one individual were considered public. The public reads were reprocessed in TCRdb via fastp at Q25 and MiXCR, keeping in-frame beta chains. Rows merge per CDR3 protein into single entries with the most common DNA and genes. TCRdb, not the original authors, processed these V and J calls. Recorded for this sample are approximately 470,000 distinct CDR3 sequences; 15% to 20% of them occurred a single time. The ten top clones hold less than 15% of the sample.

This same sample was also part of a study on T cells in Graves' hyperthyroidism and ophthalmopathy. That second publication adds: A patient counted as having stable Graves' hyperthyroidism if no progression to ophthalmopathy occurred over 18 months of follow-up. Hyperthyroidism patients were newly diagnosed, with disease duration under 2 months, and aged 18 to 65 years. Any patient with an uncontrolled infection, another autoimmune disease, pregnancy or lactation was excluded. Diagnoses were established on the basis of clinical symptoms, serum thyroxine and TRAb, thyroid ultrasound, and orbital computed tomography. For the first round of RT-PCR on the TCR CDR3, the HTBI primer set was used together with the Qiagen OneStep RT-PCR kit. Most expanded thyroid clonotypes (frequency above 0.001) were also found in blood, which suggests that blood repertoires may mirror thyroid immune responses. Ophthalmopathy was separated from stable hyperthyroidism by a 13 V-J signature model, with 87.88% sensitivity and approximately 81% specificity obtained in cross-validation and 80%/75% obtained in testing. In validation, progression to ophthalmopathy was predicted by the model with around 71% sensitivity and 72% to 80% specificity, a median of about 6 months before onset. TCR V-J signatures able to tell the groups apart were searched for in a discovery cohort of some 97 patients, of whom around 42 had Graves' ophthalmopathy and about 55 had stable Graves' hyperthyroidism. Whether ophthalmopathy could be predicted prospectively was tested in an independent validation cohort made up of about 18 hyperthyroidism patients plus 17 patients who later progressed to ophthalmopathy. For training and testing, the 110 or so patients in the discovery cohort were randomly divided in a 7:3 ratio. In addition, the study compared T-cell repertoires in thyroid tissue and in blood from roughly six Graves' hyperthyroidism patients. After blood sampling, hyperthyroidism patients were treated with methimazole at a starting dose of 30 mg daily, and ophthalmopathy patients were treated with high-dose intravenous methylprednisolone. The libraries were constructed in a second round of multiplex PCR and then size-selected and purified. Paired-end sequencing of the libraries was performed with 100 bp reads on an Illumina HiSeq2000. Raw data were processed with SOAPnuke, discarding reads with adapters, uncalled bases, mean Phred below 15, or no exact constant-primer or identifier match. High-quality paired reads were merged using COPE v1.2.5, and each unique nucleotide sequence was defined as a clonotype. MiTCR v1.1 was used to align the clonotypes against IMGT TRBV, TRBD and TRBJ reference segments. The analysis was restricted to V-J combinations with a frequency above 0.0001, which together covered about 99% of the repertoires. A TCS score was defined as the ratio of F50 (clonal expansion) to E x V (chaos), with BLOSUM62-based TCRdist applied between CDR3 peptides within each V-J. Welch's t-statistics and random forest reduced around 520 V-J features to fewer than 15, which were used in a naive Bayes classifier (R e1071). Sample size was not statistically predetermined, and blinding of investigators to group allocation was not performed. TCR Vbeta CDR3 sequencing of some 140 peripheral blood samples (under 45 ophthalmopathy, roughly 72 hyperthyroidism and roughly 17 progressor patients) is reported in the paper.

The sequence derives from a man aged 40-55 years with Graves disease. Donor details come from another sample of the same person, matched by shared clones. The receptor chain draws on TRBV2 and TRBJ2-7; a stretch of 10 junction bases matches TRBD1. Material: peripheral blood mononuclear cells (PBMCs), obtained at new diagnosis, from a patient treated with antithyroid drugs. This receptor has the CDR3 CASSETPTWDRGKNEQYF. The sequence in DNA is TGTGCCAGCAGTGAAACACCAACATGGGACAGGGGAAAGAACGAGCAGTACTTC.